The TCR beta chain described here comes from a study of identical twins. The study, taken as a whole, reports: Conclusions were based on cross-sectional statistical analysis, without following the same donors. The degree of excess twin sharing was weaker in beta out-of-frame sequences. Out-of-frame alpha sequences shared between twins exhibited an excess of low generation probability.

As to this clonotype: The antigen remains undetermined.

Germline-derived CDR1 and CDR2 are MNHEY and SVGEGT. Trimming at V came to 4 bases and at J to 2 bases, leaving 14 bases not matched to a gene. The CDR3 length is 18 residues. A single record per CDR3 protein comes from TCRdb applying MiXCR to the 5' RACE reads. Counted here are some 660,000 distinct CDR3 sequences, about 9.4% occurring once; the ten biggest clones make up 0.75% to 1%. The same data also went into a second study, on yellow fever vaccine responses in identical twins.

This sequence was found in a woman aged 18-29 years in good health. The sequenced material came from PBMCs. V usage is TRBV6-2 or TRBV6-3 and J usage is TRBJ1-5; 7 nucleotides match TRBD1. CDR3 protein: CASSSRGLGLDGNQPQHF. DNA of the CDR3: TGTGCCAGCAGTTCGAGGGGGCTCGGCTTGGATGGCAATCAGCCCCAGCATTTT.